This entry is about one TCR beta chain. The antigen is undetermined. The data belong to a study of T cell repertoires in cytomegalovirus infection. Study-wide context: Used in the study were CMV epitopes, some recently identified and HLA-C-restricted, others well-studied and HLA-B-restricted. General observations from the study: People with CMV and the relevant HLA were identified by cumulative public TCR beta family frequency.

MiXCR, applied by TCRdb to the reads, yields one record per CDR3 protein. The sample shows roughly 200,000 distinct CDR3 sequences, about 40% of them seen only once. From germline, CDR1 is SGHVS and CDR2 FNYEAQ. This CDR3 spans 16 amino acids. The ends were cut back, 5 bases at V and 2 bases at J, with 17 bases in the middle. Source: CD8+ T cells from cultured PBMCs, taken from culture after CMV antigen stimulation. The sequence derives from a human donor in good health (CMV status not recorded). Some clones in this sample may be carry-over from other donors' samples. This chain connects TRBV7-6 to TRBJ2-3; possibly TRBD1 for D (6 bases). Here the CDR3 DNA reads TGTGCCAGCAGCCCCGCAAGGGACACGACCACAGATACGCAGTATTTT. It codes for CASSPARDTTTDTQYF.